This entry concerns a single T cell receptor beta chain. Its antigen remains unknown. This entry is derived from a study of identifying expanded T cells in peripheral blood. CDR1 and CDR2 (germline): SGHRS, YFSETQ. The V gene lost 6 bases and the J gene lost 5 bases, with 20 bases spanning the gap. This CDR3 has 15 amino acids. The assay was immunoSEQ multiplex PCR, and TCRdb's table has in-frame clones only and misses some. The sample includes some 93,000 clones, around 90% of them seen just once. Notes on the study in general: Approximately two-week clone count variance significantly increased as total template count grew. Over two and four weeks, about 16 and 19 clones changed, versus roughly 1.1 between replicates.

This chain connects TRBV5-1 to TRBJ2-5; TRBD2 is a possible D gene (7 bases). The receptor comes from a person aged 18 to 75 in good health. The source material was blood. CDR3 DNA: TGCGCCAGCACCACGGCGCCCGGGGGGCCTGAGACCCAGTACTTC. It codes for CASTTAPGGPETQYF.